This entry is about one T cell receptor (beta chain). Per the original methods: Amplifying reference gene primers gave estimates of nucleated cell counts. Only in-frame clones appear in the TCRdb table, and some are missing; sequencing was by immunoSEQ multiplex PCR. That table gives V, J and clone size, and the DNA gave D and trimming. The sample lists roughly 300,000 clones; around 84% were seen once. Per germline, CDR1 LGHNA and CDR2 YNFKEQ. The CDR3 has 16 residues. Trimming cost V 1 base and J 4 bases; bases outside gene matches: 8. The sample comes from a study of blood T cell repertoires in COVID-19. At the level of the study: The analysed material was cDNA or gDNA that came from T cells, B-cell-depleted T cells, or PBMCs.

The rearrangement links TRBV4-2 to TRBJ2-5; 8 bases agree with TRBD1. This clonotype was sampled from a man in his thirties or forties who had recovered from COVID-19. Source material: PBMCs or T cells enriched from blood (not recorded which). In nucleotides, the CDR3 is TGTGCCAGCAGCCAAGGTCCAGGGGGCTGGGGAGAGACCCAGTACTTC. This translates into CASSQGPGGWGETQYF.